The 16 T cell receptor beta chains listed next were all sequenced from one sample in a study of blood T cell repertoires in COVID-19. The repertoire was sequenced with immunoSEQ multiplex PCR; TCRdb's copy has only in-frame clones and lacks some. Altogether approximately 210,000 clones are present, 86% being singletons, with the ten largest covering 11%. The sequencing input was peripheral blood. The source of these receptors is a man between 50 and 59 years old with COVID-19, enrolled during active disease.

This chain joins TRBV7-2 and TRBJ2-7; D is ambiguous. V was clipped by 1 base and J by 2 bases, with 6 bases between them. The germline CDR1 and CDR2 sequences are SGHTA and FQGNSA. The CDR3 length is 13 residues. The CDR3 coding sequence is TGTGCCAGCAGCTTAGAACACCCCTACGAGCAGTACTTC. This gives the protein CASSLEHPYEQYF.

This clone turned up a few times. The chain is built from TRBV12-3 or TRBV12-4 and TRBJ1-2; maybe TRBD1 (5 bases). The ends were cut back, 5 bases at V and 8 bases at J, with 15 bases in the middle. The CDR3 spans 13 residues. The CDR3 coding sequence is TGTGCCAGCAGTATACAGGTTACCGGCGGCTACACCTTC. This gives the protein CASSIQVTGGYTF.

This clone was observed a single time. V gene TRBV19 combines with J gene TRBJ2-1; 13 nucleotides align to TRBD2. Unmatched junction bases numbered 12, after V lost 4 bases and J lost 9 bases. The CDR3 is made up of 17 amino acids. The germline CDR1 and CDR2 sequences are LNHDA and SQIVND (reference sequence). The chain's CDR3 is CASSSHRTSGSGGEQFF. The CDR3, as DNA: TGTGCCAGTAGTAGCCACCGGACTAGCGGGAGTGGGGGTGAGCAGTTCTTC.

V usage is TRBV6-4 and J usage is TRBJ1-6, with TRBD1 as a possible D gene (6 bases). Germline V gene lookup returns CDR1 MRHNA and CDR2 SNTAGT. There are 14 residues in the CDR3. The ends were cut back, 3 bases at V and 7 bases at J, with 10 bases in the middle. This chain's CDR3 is CASSEDSGNSPLHF. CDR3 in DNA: TGTGCCAGCAGTGAGGACAGTGGGAATTCACCCCTCCACTTT.

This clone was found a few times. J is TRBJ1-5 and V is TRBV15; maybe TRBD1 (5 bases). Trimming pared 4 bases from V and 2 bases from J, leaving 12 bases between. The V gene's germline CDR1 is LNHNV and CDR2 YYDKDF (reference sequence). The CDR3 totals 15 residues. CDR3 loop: CATSTAGVGNQPQHF. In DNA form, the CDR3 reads TGTGCCACCAGCACAGCGGGGGTAGGCAATCAGCCCCAGCATTTT.

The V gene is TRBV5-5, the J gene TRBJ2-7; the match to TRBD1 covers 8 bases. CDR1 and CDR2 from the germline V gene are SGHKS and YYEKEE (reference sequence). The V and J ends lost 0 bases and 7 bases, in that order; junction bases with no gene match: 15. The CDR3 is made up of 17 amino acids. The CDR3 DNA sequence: TGTGCCAGCAGCTTGGGGGGAGTGGGACAGGTTCTTAGAGAGCAGTACTTC. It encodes CASSLGGVGQVLREQYF.

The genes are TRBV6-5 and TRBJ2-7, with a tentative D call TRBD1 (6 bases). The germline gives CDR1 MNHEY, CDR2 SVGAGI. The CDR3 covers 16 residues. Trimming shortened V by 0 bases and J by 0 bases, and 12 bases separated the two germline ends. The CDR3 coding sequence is TGTGCCAGCAGTTACTCGTCTAGGACAGACTCCTACGAGCAGTACTTC. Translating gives CASSYSSRTDSYEQYF.

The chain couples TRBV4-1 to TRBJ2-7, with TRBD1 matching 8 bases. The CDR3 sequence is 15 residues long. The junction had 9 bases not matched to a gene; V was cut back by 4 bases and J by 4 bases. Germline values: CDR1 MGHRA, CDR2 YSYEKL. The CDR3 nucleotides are TGCGCCAGCAGCCTCGGGACAGGAGTGTATTACGAGCAGTACTTC. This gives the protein CASSLGTGVYYEQYF.

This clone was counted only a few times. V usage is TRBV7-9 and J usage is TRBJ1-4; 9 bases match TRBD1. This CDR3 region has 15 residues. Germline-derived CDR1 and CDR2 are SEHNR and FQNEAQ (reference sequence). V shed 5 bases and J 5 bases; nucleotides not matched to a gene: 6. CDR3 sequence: CASSPYGTGNEKLFF. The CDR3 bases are TGTGCCAGCAGCCCCTACGGGACAGGGAATGAAAAACTGTTTTTT.

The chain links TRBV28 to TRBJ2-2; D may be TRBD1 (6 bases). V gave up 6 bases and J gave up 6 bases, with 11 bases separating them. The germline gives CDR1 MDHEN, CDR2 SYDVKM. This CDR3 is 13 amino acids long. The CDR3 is CASRHREAGELFF. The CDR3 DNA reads TGTGCCAGCAGACACAGGGAAGCCGGGGAGCTGTTTTTT. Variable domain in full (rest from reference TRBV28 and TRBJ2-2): DVKVTQSSRYLVKRTGEKVFLECVQDMDHENMFWYRQDPGLGLRLIYFSYDVKMKEKGDIPEGYSVSREKKERFSLILESASTNQTSMYLCASRHREAGELFFGEGSRLTVL.

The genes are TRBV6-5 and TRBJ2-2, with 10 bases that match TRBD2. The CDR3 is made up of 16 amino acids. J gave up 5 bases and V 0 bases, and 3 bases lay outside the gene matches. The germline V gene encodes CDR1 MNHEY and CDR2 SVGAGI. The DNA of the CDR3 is TGTGCCAGCAGTTACTCCCTAGCGGGAGAGACCGGGGAGCTGTTTTTT. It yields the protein CASSYSLAGETGELFF.

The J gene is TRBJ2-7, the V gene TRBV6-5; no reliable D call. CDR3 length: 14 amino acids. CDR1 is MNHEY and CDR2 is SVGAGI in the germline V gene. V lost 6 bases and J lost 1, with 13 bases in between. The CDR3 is CASRDDTVSYEQYF. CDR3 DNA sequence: TGTGCCAGCAGGGATGACACGGTTTCCTACGAGCAGTACTTC.

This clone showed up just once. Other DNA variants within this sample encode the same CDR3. The CDR3 bases are TGTGCCAGCAGCTCCGACAGGAACTATGGCTACACCTTC. As protein: CASSSDRNYGYTF. The V gene is TRBV11-2, the J gene TRBJ1-2; maybe TRBD1 (6 bases). The CDR3 has 13 amino acids. Looked up from germline, CDR1 is SGHAT and CDR2 is FQNNGV. Trimming pared 4 bases from V and 2 bases from J, leaving 8 bases between.

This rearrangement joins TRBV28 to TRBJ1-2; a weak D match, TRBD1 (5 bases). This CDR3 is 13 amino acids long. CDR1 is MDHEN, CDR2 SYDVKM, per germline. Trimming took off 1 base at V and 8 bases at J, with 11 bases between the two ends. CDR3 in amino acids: CASSLSQGGGYTF. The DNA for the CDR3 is TGTGCCAGCAGTTTATCTCAGGGTGGAGGCTACACCTTC.

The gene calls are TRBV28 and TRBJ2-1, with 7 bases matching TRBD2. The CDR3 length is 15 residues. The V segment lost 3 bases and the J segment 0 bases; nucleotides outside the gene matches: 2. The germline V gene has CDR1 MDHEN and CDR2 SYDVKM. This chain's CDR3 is CASSFLAVSYNEQFF. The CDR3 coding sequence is TGTGCCAGCAGTTTCCTAGCGGTCTCCTACAATGAGCAGTTCTTC.

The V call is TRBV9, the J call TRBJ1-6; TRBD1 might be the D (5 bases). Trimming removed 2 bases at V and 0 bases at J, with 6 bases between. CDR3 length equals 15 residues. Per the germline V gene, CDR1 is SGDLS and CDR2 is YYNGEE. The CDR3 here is CASSVGGSYNSPLHF. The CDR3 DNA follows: TGTGCCAGCAGCGTGGGGGGCTCCTATAATTCACCCCTCCACTTT.